These 17 T cell receptor beta chains were sequenced from one sample in a study of regulatory T cells in long-lasting Graves disease. Libraries of TCR beta came from iRepertoire HTBI primers plus Arm-PCR of CDR3 regions. A single record per CDR3 protein comes from TCRdb applying MiXCR to the multiplex PCR reads. The sample includes hundreds of thousands of distinct CDR3 sequences, 20% to 25% of them seen just once. Noted time point: persistent/refractory GD, antithyroid drugs over 5 years with positive TRAb. Construction of the TCR library relied on RNA isolated from PBMCs. The material sequenced was peripheral blood mononuclear cells (PBMCs), taken when the disease was refractory, from a patient treated with antithyroid drugs. Receptor source: a female donor with Graves disease.

The chain carries TRBV30 and TRBJ2-2, with 7 bases aligning to TRBD2. V was pared by 3 bases and J by 3 bases, with 7 bases of the junction left unmatched. CDR3 length equals 15 residues. CDR1 is GTSNPN and CDR2 is SVGIG in the germline V gene (reference sequence). The CDR3 region has the DNA TGTGCCTGGAGCCCCGGGGGAGGGTACACCGGGGAGCTGTTTTTT. Translating gives CAWSPGGGYTGELFF.

This clonotype has just a few counts. This chain uses TRBV28 with TRBJ1-1, with a weak D call TRBD1 (5 bases). The CDR3 totals 15 residues. Trimming stripped 5 bases from V and 5 bases from J, with 18 bases between. Germline V gene sequence: CDR1 MDHEN, CDR2 SYDVKM. CDR3 coding DNA: TGTGCCAGCAGTCCTACGATGGGGGGAAGTACTGAAGCTTTCTTT. This translates into CASSPTMGGSTEAFF.

This clonotype was found many times. The chain is built from TRBV28 and TRBJ2-5; D ambiguous. Germline CDR1 is MDHEN and CDR2 is SYDVKM. The CDR3 loop spans 14 amino acids. Deletions cut 1 base from V and 5 bases from J, with 11 bases between. The CDR3 loop reads CASSLLAVEETQYF. The CDR3 DNA reads as TGTGCCAGCAGTTTATTGGCGGTGGAGGAGACCCAGTACTTC.

This clonotype showed up many times. V is TRBV12-3 or TRBV12-4 and J is TRBJ1-1; D remains ambiguous. Trimming shortened V by 5 bases and J by 6 bases, and 10 bases separated the two germline ends. This CDR3 has 12 amino acids. The CDR3 spells CASSAARAEAFF. The CDR3 DNA is TGTGCCAGCAGTGCGGCGAGGGCTGAAGCTTTCTTT.

The V gene is TRBV6-5, the J gene TRBJ2-7; the match to TRBD2 covers 10 bases. CDR1 is MNHEY and CDR2 is SVGAGI in the germline V gene. The CDR3 is 17 amino acids. V gave up 0 bases and J gave up 1 base; unmatched junction bases: 6. CDR3 protein: CASSYSHWTSGSYEQYF. In DNA form, the CDR3 reads TGTGCCAGCAGTTACTCACACTGGACTAGCGGTTCCTACGAGCAGTACTTC.

V usage is TRBV30 and J usage is TRBJ1-2; TRBD1 matches at 10 bases. The germline CDR1 and CDR2 sequences are GTSNPN and SVGIG (reference sequence). The CDR3 extends over 13 amino acids. V dropped 3 bases and J dropped 8; count of bases not matched to a gene: 6. CDR3 bases: TGTGCCTGGAGAGTACGGACAGGGGGAGGCTACACCTTC. Its translation is CAWRVRTGGGYTF.

This clonotype was seen only a few times. The chain couples TRBV6-1 to TRBJ2-7, with 7 bases matching TRBD2. Trimming removed 6 bases from V and 4 bases from J; junction bases left unmatched: 12. The length of the CDR3 is 15 residues. Germline CDR1 and CDR2: MNHNS and SASEGT. CDR3 bases: TGTGCCAGCAGCCCCGGGAGGCCGGGACCTTACGAGCAGTACTTC. Translated, it gives CASSPGRPGPYEQYF.

The J gene is TRBJ2-7, the V gene TRBV20-1; possible D gene TRBD1, 6 bases. This CDR3 is built from 15 residues. The V end lost 3 bases, the J end lost 0 bases, and 15 bases lay between the germline ends. The V gene's germline CDR1 is DFQATT and CDR2 SNEGSKA (reference sequence). Written as DNA, the CDR3 is TGCAGTGCTAGCGACCCTTCGACAGGCTCCTACGAGCAGTACTTC. Its protein is CSASDPSTGSYEQYF.

Points on this clonotype: As the CDR3 is not closed by the conserved phenylalanine or tryptophan, this likely results from a read error. The chain combines TRBV19 with TRBJ2-5; 7 positions agree with TRBD1. J lost 3 bases, V lost 9 bases, and 7 bases had no gene match. This CDR3 contains 13 residues. Germline lookup yields CDR1 LNHDA and CDR2 SQIVND (reference sequence). The CDR3 DNA is TGTGCCAGCGGGACAGATGTGGAAGAGACCCAGTACTCC. Amino acid sequence: CASGTDVEETQYS.

This clonotype was seen repeatedly, ten times or more. The CDR3 nucleotides read TGTGCCAGCAGTCACGGGGGCCTCTCCCATGGCTACACCTTC. Protein sequence: CASSHGGLSHGYTF. The chain has TRBV12-3 or TRBV12-4 and TRBJ1-2, with a possible D match to TRBD1 (6 bases). V dropped 5 bases and J dropped 6 bases, with 16 bases sitting between them. The CDR3 contains 14 residues.

The CDR3 loop is CASSPGQSTYEQYF. The CDR3 coding sequence is TGTGCCAGCAGCCCCGGACAGAGTACCTACGAGCAGTACTTC. The chain is built from TRBV11-3 and TRBJ2-7; tentative D call: TRBD1 (6 bases). The V gene's germline CDR1 is SGHNT and CDR2 YENEEA. The length of the CDR3 is 14 residues. Trimming stripped 5 bases from V and 2 bases from J, with 13 bases between.

Ten or more counts support this clonotype. This chain uses TRBV28 with TRBJ2-7, with 8 positions matching TRBD2. The CDR3 is 13 residues long. The trim removed 6 bases at V and 2 bases at J, leaving 3 bases unmatched. The germline V gene encodes CDR1 MDHEN and CDR2 SYDVKM. The CDR3 sequence: CASSWGLAYEQYF. CDR3 DNA: TGTGCCAGCAGCTGGGGACTAGCCTACGAGCAGTACTTC.

This clonotype showed up just a few times. This chain joins TRBV7-2 and TRBJ2-5, with 8 positions matching TRBD1. V lost 2 bases to trimming and J lost 5 bases; unmatched junction nucleotides: 4. The CDR3 spans 14 residues. Looked up from germline, CDR1 is SGHTA and CDR2 is FQGNSA. The DNA of the CDR3 is TGTGCCAGCAGCTTATTGGGACAGGCGGAGACCCAGTACTTC. It yields the protein CASSLLGQAETQYF.

This clonotype was counted only a few times. This chain uses TRBV5-1 with TRBJ1-2; D not certain. V was clipped by 5 bases and J by 7 bases, with 21 bases between them. The CDR3 runs 15 residues. Germline V CDR1 and CDR2: SGHRS, YFSETQ. CDR3 loop: CASSYDPGLVGGYTF. CDR3 bases: TGCGCCAGCAGTTACGACCCGGGTCTAGTCGGTGGCTACACCTTC.

The V gene is TRBV7-6, the J gene TRBJ2-2; D is uncertain. This CDR3 spans 16 amino acids. In germline, CDR1 is SGHVS, CDR2 FNYEAQ. V was pared by 5 bases and J by 1 base, with 14 bases between. CDR3 DNA sequence: TGTGCCAGCAGCCCCAGGAACGGAGTGAACACCGGGGAGCTGTTTTTT. It translates to CASSPRNGVNTGELFF.

The chain employs TRBV20-1 and TRBJ1-2; D uncertain. CDR1 is DFQATT, CDR2 SNEGSKA, per germline (reference sequence). Trimming stripped 2 bases from V and 2 bases from J, with 15 bases between. The length of the CDR3 is 15 residues. CDR3: CSARRSGNRNYGYTF. CDR3 in DNA: TGCAGTGCTAGAAGATCCGGTAACCGGAACTATGGCTACACCTTC.

This clonotype was found many times. The chain combines TRBV20-1 with TRBJ1-4; no clear D gene. The CDR3 is 13 amino acids. Germline V gene data show CDR1 as DFQATT and CDR2 as SNEGSKA (reference sequence). Between the trimmed V and J ends, which lost 0 bases and 0 bases, there was a span of 2 bases. CDR3 region: CSARDPTNEKLFF. The CDR3 bases are TGCAGTGCTAGAGACCCAACTAATGAAAAACTGTTTTTT.